The source of this TCR beta chain is a study of tumor and adjacent non-tumor tissue in lung cancer. No cell sorting was done before RNA was extracted from the tissue. This non-tumor lung sample came from over 3 cm beyond the tumor edge. This CDR3 spans 13 amino acids. CDR1 is SQVTM and CDR2 is ANQGSEA in the germline V gene. TCRbeta libraries were built with three rounds of nested PCR, modified from ARM-PCR. TCRdb re-called the multiplex PCR reads through MiXCR, storing one row per CDR3 protein. The sample has 80,000 to 100,000 distinct CDR3 sequences, roughly 78% seen once. Regarding this clonotype: Sequence at one end of the junction differs from germline and may be a read error.

Sequencing input: distant non-tumor lung tissue. The origin of this receptor is a man in his 60s with small cell lung cancer. The rearrangement joins TRBV29-1 to TRBJ2-3, with a weak D call TRBD1 (7 bases). The CDR3: CSTLQGGTDTQYF. DNA for the CDR3: TGCAGCACTCTTCAGGGGGGCACAGATACGCAATATTTT.